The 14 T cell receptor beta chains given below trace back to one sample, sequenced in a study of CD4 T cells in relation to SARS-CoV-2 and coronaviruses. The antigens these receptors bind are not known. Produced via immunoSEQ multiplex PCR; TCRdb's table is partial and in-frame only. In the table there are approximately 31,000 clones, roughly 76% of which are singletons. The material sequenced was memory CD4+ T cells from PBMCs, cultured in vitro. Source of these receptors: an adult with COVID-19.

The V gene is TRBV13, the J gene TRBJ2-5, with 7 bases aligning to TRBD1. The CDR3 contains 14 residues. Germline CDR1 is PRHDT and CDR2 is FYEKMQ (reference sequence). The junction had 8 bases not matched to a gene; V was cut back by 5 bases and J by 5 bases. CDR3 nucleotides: TGTGCCAGCAGCGCCCAGGGGGAAAGGGAGACCCAGTACTTC. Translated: CASSAQGERETQYF.

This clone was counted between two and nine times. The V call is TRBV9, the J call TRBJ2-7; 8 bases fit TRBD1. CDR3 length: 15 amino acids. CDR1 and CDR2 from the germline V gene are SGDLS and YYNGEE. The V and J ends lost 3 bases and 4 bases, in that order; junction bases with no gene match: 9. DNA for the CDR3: TGTGCCAGCAGCGCCCGACCCCAGGGGGCTTACGAGCAGTACTTC. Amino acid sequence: CASSARPQGAYEQYF.

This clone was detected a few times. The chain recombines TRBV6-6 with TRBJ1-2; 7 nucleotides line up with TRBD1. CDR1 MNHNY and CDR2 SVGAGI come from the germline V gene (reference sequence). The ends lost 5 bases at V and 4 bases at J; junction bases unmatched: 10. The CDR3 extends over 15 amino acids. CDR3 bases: TGTGCCAGCAGTGAGTCGGGACAGAGCCTCTATGGCTACACCTTC. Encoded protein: CASSESGQSLYGYTF.

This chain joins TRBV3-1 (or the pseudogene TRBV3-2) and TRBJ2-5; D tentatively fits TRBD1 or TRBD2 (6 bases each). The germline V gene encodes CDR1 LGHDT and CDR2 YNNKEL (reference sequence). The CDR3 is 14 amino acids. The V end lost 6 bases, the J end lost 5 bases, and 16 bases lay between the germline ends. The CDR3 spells CASSQFRGAETQYF. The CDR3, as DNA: TGTGCCAGCAGTCAGTTTAGGGGGGCTGAGACCCAGTACTTC.

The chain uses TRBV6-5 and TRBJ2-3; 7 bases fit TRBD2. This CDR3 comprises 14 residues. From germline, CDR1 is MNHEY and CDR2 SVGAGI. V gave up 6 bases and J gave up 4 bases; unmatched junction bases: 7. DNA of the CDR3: TGTGCCAGCAGCCGTACTAGCGTTGCAGATACGCAGTATTTT. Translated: CASSRTSVADTQYF.

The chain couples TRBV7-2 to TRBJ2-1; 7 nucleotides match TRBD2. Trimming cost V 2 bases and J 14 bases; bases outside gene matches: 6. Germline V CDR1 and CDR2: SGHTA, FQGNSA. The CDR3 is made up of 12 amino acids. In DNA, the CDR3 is TGTGCCAGCAGCTTACTCGCGGGAGCAAAGTTCTTC. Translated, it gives CASSLLAGAKFF. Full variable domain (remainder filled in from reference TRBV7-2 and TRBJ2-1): GAGVSQSPSNKVTEKGKDVELRCDPISGHTALYWYRQSLGQGLEFLIYFQGNSAPDKSGLPSDRFSAERTGGSVSTLTIQRTQQEDSAVYLCASSLLAGAKFFGPGTRLTVL.

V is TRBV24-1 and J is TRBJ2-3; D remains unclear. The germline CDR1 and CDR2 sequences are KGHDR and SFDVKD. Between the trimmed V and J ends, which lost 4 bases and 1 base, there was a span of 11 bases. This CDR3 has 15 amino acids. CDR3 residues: CATSDGQLRTDTQYF. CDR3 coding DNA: TGTGCCACCAGTGACGGGCAGCTCCGCACAGATACGCAGTATTTT.

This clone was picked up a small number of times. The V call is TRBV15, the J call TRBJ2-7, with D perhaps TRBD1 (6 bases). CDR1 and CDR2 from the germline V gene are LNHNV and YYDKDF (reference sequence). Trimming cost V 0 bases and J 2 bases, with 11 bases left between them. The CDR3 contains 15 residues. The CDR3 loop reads CATSRDLDSTYEQYF. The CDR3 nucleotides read TGTGCCACCAGCAGAGATTTGGACAGTACCTACGAGCAGTACTTC.

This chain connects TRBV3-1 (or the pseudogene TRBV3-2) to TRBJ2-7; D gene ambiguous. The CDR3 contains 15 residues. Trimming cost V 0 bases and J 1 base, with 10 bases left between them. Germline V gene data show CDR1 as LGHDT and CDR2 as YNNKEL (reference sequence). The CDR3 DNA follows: TGTGCCAGCAGCCAAGATCAAGCCTGGTCCTACGAGCAGTACTTC. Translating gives CASSQDQAWSYEQYF.

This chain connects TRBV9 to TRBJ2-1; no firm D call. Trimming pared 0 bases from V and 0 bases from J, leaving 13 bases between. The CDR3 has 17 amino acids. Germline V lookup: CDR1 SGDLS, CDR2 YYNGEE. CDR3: CASSVAPQSSSYNEQFF. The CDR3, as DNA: TGTGCCAGCAGCGTAGCTCCGCAAAGCAGCTCCTACAATGAGCAGTTCTTC.

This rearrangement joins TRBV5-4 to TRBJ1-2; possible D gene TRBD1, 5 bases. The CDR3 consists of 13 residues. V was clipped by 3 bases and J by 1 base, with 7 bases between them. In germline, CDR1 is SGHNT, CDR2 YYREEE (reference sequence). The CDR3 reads CASSSDSNYGYTF. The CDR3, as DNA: TGTGCCAGCAGCTCTGACAGTAACTATGGCTACACCTTC.

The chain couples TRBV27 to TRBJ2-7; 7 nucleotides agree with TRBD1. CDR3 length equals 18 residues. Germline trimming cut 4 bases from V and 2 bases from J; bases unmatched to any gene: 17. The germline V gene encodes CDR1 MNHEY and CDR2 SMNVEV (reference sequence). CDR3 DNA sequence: TGTGCCAGCAGTTCAATATATGGGAGTACAGGGGATCCCTACGAGCAGTACTTC. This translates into CASSSIYGSTGDPYEQYF.

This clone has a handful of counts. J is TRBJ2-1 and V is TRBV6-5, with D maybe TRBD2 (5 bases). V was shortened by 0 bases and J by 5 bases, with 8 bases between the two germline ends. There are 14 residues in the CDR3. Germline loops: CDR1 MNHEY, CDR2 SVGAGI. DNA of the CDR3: TGTGCCAGCAGTTACTCGAGCGGTAACAATGAGCAGTTCTTC. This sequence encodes CASSYSSGNNEQFF.

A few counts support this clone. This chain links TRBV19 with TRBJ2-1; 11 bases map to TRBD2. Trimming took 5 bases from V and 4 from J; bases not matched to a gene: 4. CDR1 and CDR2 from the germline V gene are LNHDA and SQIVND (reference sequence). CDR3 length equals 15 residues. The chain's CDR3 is CASSVGTSGYNEQFF. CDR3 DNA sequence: TGTGCCAGTAGTGTGGGGACTAGCGGTTACAATGAGCAGTTCTTC.